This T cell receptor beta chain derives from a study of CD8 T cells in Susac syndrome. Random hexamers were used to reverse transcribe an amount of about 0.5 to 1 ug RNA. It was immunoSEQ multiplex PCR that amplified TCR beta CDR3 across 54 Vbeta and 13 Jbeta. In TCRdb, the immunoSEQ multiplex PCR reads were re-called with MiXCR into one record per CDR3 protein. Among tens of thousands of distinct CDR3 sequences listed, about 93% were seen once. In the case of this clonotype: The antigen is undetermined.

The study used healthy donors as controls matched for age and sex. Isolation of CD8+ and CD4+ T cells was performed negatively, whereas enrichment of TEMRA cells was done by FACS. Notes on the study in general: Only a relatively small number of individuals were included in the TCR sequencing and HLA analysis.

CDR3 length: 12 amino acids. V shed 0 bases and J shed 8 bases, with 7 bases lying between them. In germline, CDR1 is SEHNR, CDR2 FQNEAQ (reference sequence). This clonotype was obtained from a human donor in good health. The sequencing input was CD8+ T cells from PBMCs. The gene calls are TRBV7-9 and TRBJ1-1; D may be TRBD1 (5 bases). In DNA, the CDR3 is TGTGCCAGCAGCTTAGCGGGGGAGGAAGCTTTCTTT. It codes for CASSLAGEEAFF.